One sample yielded the 22 T cell receptor beta chains listed below, sequenced in a study of blood T cell repertoires in COVID-19. TCRdb's table, derived via immunoSEQ multiplex PCR, lists solely in-frame clones and lacks some. The sample lists approximately 400,000 clones, roughly nine tenths occurring once. The sample taken for sequencing was PBMCs or T cells enriched from blood (not recorded which). The receptors derive from a woman aged 40 to 50 who had been exposed to COVID-19.

This chain joins TRBV13 and TRBJ2-1; 8 nucleotides agree with TRBD2. Germline V gene sequence: CDR1 PRHDT, CDR2 FYEKMQ (reference sequence). V trimming: 5 bases; J trimming: 5 bases; junction bases outside the gene matches: 20. CDR3 length: 19 amino acids. The CDR3 protein is CASSPKGRRAGGSHNEQFF. DNA for the CDR3: TGTGCCAGCAGCCCCAAGGGTAGGAGGGCGGGAGGATCACACAATGAGCAGTTCTTC.

The rearrangement uses TRBV28 and TRBJ2-3, with D tentatively TRBD2 (6 bases). Germline CDR1 and CDR2: MDHEN and SYDVKM. Deletions cut 10 bases from V and 4 bases from J, with 21 bases between. The CDR3 is made up of 15 amino acids. CDR3 nucleotides: TGTGCCACCACTCTTAGGGCGGGCGGGGCAGATACGCAGTATTTT. It yields the protein CATTLRAGGADTQYF.

The gene calls are TRBV12-3 or TRBV12-4 and TRBJ1-2, with D tentatively TRBD1 (5 bases). Trimming shortened V by 5 bases and J by 8 bases, and 15 bases separated the two germline ends. The CDR3 runs to 13 residues. The CDR3 region is CASSDRGGIGYTF. CDR3 nucleotide sequence: TGTGCCAGCAGTGACCGGGGGGGTATCGGCTACACCTTC.

This chain joins TRBV5-1 and TRBJ2-7; possibly TRBD1 for D (6 bases). The CDR3 totals 18 residues. CDR1 SGHRS and CDR2 YFSETQ come from the germline V gene. Trimming left V 0 bases short and J 1 base short, with 20 bases between. This CDR3 reads CASSLDVQGRSTSYEQYF. DNA of the CDR3: TGCGCCAGCAGCTTGGACGTACAGGGACGCTCCACATCCTACGAGCAGTACTTC.

V and J are TRBV5-4 and TRBJ1-4, with D perhaps matching TRBD1 (6 bases). Looked up from germline, CDR1 is SGHNT and CDR2 is YYREEE (reference sequence). V was pared by 5 bases and J by 7 bases, with 18 bases between. There are 15 residues in the CDR3. The CDR3 DNA follows: TGTGCCAGCAGTAAAACCGGGACACGGGGTGAAAAACTGTTTTTT. Translated: CASSKTGTRGEKLFF.

This clone occurred once. Other DNA sequences in this sample translate to the same CDR3. This chain links TRBV30 with TRBJ1-1; tentatively, D is TRBD1 (5 bases). This CDR3 is built from 13 residues. CDR1 is GTSNPN and CDR2 is SVGIG in the germline V gene (reference sequence). Trimming took 0 bases from V and 2 from J, leaving 7 bases between them. CDR3 DNA sequence: TGTGCCTGGAGTGTACAGGTAAACACTGAAGCTTTCTTT. Its translation: CAWSVQVNTEAFF.

V and J are TRBV19 and TRBJ2-6; TRBD1 might be the D (5 bases). Germline V gives CDR1 LNHDA, CDR2 SQIVND (reference sequence). The CDR3 has 18 residues. The V and J ends lost 0 bases and 4 bases respectively, with 16 bases between them. The DNA for the CDR3 is TGTGCCAGTAGTATAGATTTCTCAGGGTTTATGGGGGCCAACGTCCTGACTTTC. Its protein is CASSIDFSGFMGANVLTF.

This clone was seen only once. The V call is TRBV2, the J call TRBJ1-6; D unclear. The V gene lost 0 bases and the J gene lost 0 bases, with 12 bases spanning the gap. Germline CDR1 SNHLY, CDR2 FYNNEI. The CDR3 totals 18 residues. The DNA for the CDR3 is TGTGCCAGCAGTGAAGCCTCCGGGGTCAGCTCCTATAATTCACCCCTCCACTTT. Translating gives CASSEASGVSSYNSPLHF. Full variable domain (remainder filled in from reference TRBV2 and TRBJ1-6): EPEVTQTPSHQVTQMGQEVILRCVPISNHLYFYWYRQILGQKVEFLVSFYNNEISEKSEIFDDQFSVERPDGSNFTLKIRSTKLEDSAMYFCASSEASGVSSYNSPLHFGNGTRLTVT.

V and J are TRBV6-5 and TRBJ2-5, with D possibly matching TRBD2 (5 bases). V lost 11 bases and J 10 bases, leaving 14 bases between the germline ends. From germline, CDR1 is MNHEY and CDR2 SVGAGI. The CDR3 is 10 residues long. For the CDR3, the DNA is TGTGCCGCCGGGGAGCTTATCCAGTACTTC. Protein sequence: CAAGELIQYF.

The chain carries TRBV27 and TRBJ1-2; 7 nucleotides align to TRBD1. CDR3 length equals 16 residues. CDR1 and CDR2 (germline): MNHEY, SMNVEV (reference sequence). Trimming cost V 3 bases and J 7 bases; bases outside gene matches: 14. This chain's CDR3 is CASSFTRGFQLGGYTF. The CDR3 DNA reads TGTGCCAGCAGTTTTACCAGGGGGTTTCAGCTAGGTGGCTACACCTTC.

CDR3 region: CASSLLAGQGTREQYF. The CDR3 nucleotides are TGTGCCAGCAGTCTTCTGGCGGGACAGGGGACGAGAGAGCAGTACTTC. The genes are TRBV27 and TRBJ2-7; 10 nucleotides line up with TRBD1. The CDR3 consists of 16 residues. From germline, CDR1 is MNHEY and CDR2 SMNVEV (reference sequence). The V segment lost 5 bases and the J segment 7 bases; nucleotides outside the gene matches: 14.

The V and J genes are TRBV19 and TRBJ1-5, with TRBD1 as a possible D gene (6 bases). Germline CDR1 reads LNHDA; CDR2 reads SQIVND (reference sequence). This CDR3 is 18 amino acids long. V dropped 6 bases and J dropped 0 bases, with 21 bases sitting between them. The CDR3 sequence: CASSNLTGTLISNQPQHF. CDR3 DNA sequence: TGTGCCAGTAGCAACCTTACAGGGACCCTCATTAGCAATCAGCCCCAGCATTTT.

The gene calls are TRBV11-2 and TRBJ2-2, with D hard to call. This CDR3 has 17 amino acids. The germline V gene encodes CDR1 SGHAT and CDR2 FQNNGV. V was clipped by 2 bases and J by 1 base, with 14 bases between them. The CDR3 spells CASSLNVMAVNTGELFF. CDR3 nucleotides: TGTGCCAGCAGCTTAAATGTTATGGCCGTGAACACCGGGGAGCTGTTTTTT.

The chain couples TRBV7-9 to TRBJ2-1, with 9 nucleotides matching TRBD1. J gave up 8 bases and V 7 bases, and 9 bases lay outside the gene matches. Germline-derived CDR1 and CDR2 are SEHNR and FQNEAQ (reference sequence). The length of the CDR3 is 14 residues. CDR3 nucleotide sequence: TGTGCCAGCAACCGGGACAGGGCGTTGGATGAGCAGTTCTTC. As protein: CASNRDRALDEQFF.

The chain is built from TRBV2 and TRBJ1-5, with TRBD1 identical over 8 bases. The germline CDR1 and CDR2 sequences are SNHLY and FYNNEI. Trimming removed 5 bases from V and 2 bases from J; junction bases left unmatched: 5. The CDR3 runs to 15 residues. CDR3 in DNA: TGTGCCAGCAGTCCCGAGACAGGGGGCAATCAGCCCCAGCATTTT. Translated: CASSPETGGNQPQHF.

The chain joins TRBV3-1 (or the pseudogene TRBV3-2) to TRBJ2-3; no clear D gene. Per germline, CDR1 LGHDT and CDR2 YNNKEL (reference sequence). Trimming took 4 bases from V and 4 from J, leaving 9 bases between them. The CDR3 covers 13 residues. CDR3 bases: TGTGCCAGCAGCCCCTCTCCCGCAGATACGCAGTATTTT. Amino acid sequence: CASSPSPADTQYF.

This clone appeared once. The chain uses TRBV5-1 and TRBJ1-1; a weak D match, TRBD1 (6 bases). CDR3 length: 15 amino acids. Trimming cost V 0 bases and J 1 base, with 10 bases left between them. CDR1 is SGHRS, CDR2 YFSETQ, per germline. The CDR3 region is CASSLVGQSNTEAFF. As DNA, the CDR3 is TGCGCCAGCAGCTTGGTGGGACAATCGAACACTGAAGCTTTCTTT.

CDR3 loop: CASSEVAGLSNQPQHF. CDR3 nucleotide sequence: TGTGCCAGCAGTGAAGTGGCAGGGCTTAGCAATCAGCCCCAGCATTTT. This rearrangement joins TRBV6-1 to TRBJ1-5; D is possibly TRBD1 (5 bases). Between the trimmed V and J ends, which lost 1 base and 0 bases, there was a span of 10 bases. Germline CDR1 reads MNHNS; CDR2 reads SASEGT. The CDR3 is 16 amino acids.

The V and J genes are TRBV12-3 or TRBV12-4 and TRBJ2-5; D unresolved. CDR3 length: 13 amino acids. V was pared by 7 bases and J by 5 bases, with 14 bases between. Here the CDR3 reads CASNPSATETQYF. The CDR3 nucleotides are TGTGCCAGCAACCCCTCAGCGACCGAGACCCAGTACTTC.

This clone has just one count. The genes are TRBV30 and TRBJ1-1, with 8 bases that match TRBD1. The CDR3 is 15 residues long. Per germline, CDR1 GTSNPN and CDR2 SVGIG (reference sequence). J lost 1 base, V lost 2 bases, and 6 bases had no gene match. The CDR3 spells CAWSPPTGANTEAFF. CDR3 in DNA: TGTGCCTGGAGTCCCCCGACAGGGGCGAACACTGAAGCTTTCTTT.

The chain joins TRBV3-1 (or the pseudogene TRBV3-2) to TRBJ2-3; TRBD2 aligns across 8 bases. Germline CDR1 reads LGHDT; CDR2 reads YNNKEL (reference sequence). V lost 0 bases, J lost 0 bases, and 11 bases stayed unmatched. There are 19 residues in the CDR3. The CDR3 DNA is TGTGCCAGCAGCCAAGACTGGCAGGGGACTAGTTCTAGCACAGATACGCAGTATTTT. Translation: CASSQDWQGTSSSTDTQYF.

The chain carries TRBV30 and TRBJ1-2; TRBD1 matches at 8 bases. CDR1 is GTSNPN and CDR2 is SVGIG in the germline V gene (reference sequence). The J segment lost 7 bases and the V segment lost 2 bases, leaving 6 bases of the junction unmatched. The CDR3 is 13 amino acids. The CDR3 DNA reads as TGTGCCTGGAGTCCCGACAGGGGAAGTGGCTACACCTTC. This translates into CAWSPDRGSGYTF.